Presented here are 2 T cell receptor beta chains from one specimen sequenced in a study of control samples from healthy donors and cancer patients. Sequenced by immunoSEQ multiplex PCR; TCRdb stores in-frame clones only, minus some. The sample contains some 76,000 clones, 89% of which appear only once. Sequencing was carried out using PBMCs. The receptors come from a woman aged 45-65 years with colorectal cancer.

This clone has a single count. The chain carries TRBV4-1 and TRBJ1-4; perhaps TRBD1 as D (5 bases). The V gene's germline CDR1 is MGHRA and CDR2 YSYEKL. The CDR3 consists of 15 residues. V was trimmed by 3 bases and J by 8 bases, leaving 16 bases between them. The CDR3 loop is CASSHPGSEGEKLFF. The CDR3 nucleotides are TGCGCCAGCAGCCACCCGGGATCAGAGGGGGAAAAACTGTTTTTT.

The gene calls are TRBV7-6 and TRBJ2-3; D not certain. From germline, CDR1 is SGHVS and CDR2 FNYEAQ. V was shortened by 5 bases and J by 1 base, with 16 bases between the two germline ends. The CDR3 has 16 amino acids. CDR3 in DNA: TGTGCCAGCAGCCGAGCCTCTTGGGGTGGCACAGATACGCAGTATTTT. It is translated as CASSRASWGGTDTQYF.